This entry lists 26 T cell receptor beta chains sequenced from one sample in a study of technical replicates of blood from a handful of donors. TCRdb keeps only in-frame clones here, not all; method: immunoSEQ multiplex PCR. The table includes more than 13,000 clones, about 80% detected once. Sequencing was carried out using PBMCs. The source is a human donor in good health.

This chain joins TRBV28 and TRBJ1-4, with a tentative D call TRBD1 (5 bases). The CDR3 sequence is 15 residues long. V lost 6 bases, J lost 6 bases, and 17 bases lay in between. Germline loops: CDR1 MDHEN, CDR2 SYDVKM. The CDR3 spells CASSSQGYRDEKLFF. The CDR3 DNA reads as TGTGCCAGCAGCTCTCAGGGTTATCGCGATGAAAAACTGTTTTTT.

J is TRBJ2-1 and V is TRBV6-5, with D perhaps matching TRBD2 (6 bases). The germline V and J ends were trimmed by 4 bases and 7 bases, with 14 bases remaining between them. Germline V CDR1 and CDR2: MNHEY, SVGAGI. The CDR3 has 14 amino acids. CDR3 amino acids: CASSSNGGANEQFF. DNA of the CDR3: TGTGCCAGCAGTTCCAATGGCGGGGCTAATGAGCAGTTCTTC.

The chain carries TRBV30 and TRBJ2-7; 8 nucleotides line up with TRBD1. Germline values: CDR1 GTSNPN, CDR2 SVGIG (reference sequence). The CDR3 totals 13 residues. Trimming removed 5 bases from V and 2 bases from J; junction bases left unmatched: 5. The CDR3 DNA is TGTGCCTGGGCCGGGACAGGAGCCTACGAGCAGTACTTC. Encoded protein: CAWAGTGAYEQYF.

This rearrangement joins TRBV5-6 to TRBJ1-5; D uncertain. The V end lost 0 bases, the J end lost 2 bases, and 9 bases lay between the germline ends. The CDR3 covers 15 residues. CDR1 and CDR2 from the germline V gene are SGHDT and YYEEEE. The CDR3 nucleotides read TGTGCCAGCAGCTTGGGTCAGATGGGCAATCAGCCCCAGCATTTT. This codes for CASSLGQMGNQPQHF. Full variable domain (outside the CDR3, taken from reference TRBV5-6 and TRBJ1-5): DAGVTQSPTHLIKTRGQQVTLRCSPKSGHDTVSWYQQALGQGPQFIFQYYEEEERQRGNFPDRFSGHQFPNYSSELNVNALLLGDSALYLCASSLGQMGNQPQHFGDGTRLSIL.

The J gene is TRBJ1-2, the V gene TRBV6-1, with 7 bases identical to TRBD1. The CDR3 covers 15 residues. V was clipped by 3 bases and J by 7 bases; unmatched bases: 11. Germline CDR1 and CDR2: MNHNS and SASEGT. The CDR3 sequence: CASSEFNRGLSGYTF. The DNA for the CDR3 is TGTGCCAGCAGTGAGTTTAACAGGGGATTATCTGGCTACACCTTC.

A single count supports this clone. V usage is TRBV4-1 and J usage is TRBJ2-1; D unresolved. This CDR3 is 14 amino acids long. CDR1 and CDR2 from the germline V gene are MGHRA and YSYEKL. Trimming cost V 0 bases and J 8 bases, with 11 bases left between them. The CDR3 sequence: CASSQDSVLYEQFF. Written as DNA, the CDR3 is TGCGCCAGCAGCCAAGATAGTGTACTATATGAGCAGTTCTTC.

J is TRBJ1-5 and V is TRBV19, with TRBD1 matching 10 bases. CDR1 LNHDA and CDR2 SQIVND come from the germline V gene (reference sequence). This CDR3 has 16 residues. Unmatched junction bases numbered 12, after V lost 7 bases and J lost 6 bases. For the CDR3, the DNA is TGTGCCAGTACCTCCCCGGGACAGGGGTTTGTTCAGCCCCAGCATTTT. Translated: CASTSPGQGFVQPQHF.

The genes are TRBV4-1 and TRBJ2-7, with TRBD2 matching 7 bases. CDR1 is MGHRA and CDR2 is YSYEKL in the germline V gene. With 0 bases clipped from V and 3 bases from J, the junction kept 11 bases outside the gene matches. The CDR3 is 17 amino acids. The CDR3: CASSQDGAPREGYEQYF. The DNA of the CDR3 is TGCGCCAGCAGCCAAGATGGAGCGCCTAGGGAGGGCTACGAGCAGTACTTC.

A word on this clone: The junction and the germline gene differ at one end; a read error may be behind it. J is TRBJ1-2 and V is TRBV5-6; D not resolved. Germline V gives CDR1 SGHDT, CDR2 YYEEEE. The CDR3 length is 11 residues. CDR3 protein: CASSLWQETSF. Here the CDR3 DNA reads TGTGCCAGCAGCTTATGGCAGGAAACCAGCTTC.

V usage is TRBV11-2 and J usage is TRBJ1-1, with TRBD1 identical over 8 bases. V was pared by 1 base and J by 3 bases, with 4 bases of the junction left unmatched. This CDR3 comprises 15 residues. Germline CDR1 is SGHAT and CDR2 is FQNNGV. The CDR3 here is CASSLVLTGDTEAFF. The CDR3 bases are TGTGCCAGCAGCTTAGTTTTGACAGGGGACACTGAAGCTTTCTTT.

The rearrangement links TRBV28 to TRBJ2-3; tentatively, D is TRBD1 (6 bases). The CDR3 totals 15 residues. Germline V gives CDR1 MDHEN, CDR2 SYDVKM. Trimming cost V 7 bases and J 6 bases, with 20 bases left between them. The CDR3: CASMPRGMGFDTQYF. CDR3 sequence (DNA): TGTGCCAGCATGCCTAGGGGGATGGGGTTCGATACGCAGTATTTT.

The chain combines TRBV27 with TRBJ2-1, with D unclear. The CDR3 spans 13 residues. The V gene lost 2 bases and the J gene lost 6 bases, with 8 bases spanning the gap. The germline V gene encodes CDR1 MNHEY and CDR2 SMNVEV (reference sequence). Here the CDR3 reads CASSLAVSNEQFF. CDR3 sequence (DNA): TGTGCCAGCAGTTTAGCAGTCTCCAATGAGCAGTTCTTC.

The V gene is TRBV5-8, the J gene TRBJ2-1; a possible D gene is TRBD2 (6 bases). This CDR3 is 13 amino acids long. The germline gives CDR1 SGHTS, CDR2 YDEGEE. The V and J ends lost 0 bases and 10 bases respectively, with 11 bases between them. CDR3: CASSLGGVGEQFF. The CDR3 DNA follows: TGTGCCAGCAGCTTGGGGGGGGTTGGCGAGCAGTTCTTC.

This rearrangement joins TRBV5-1 to TRBJ2-3; TRBD2 agrees at 7 bases. V was pared by 7 bases and J by 2 bases, with 7 bases of the junction left unmatched. CDR1 and CDR2 from the germline V gene are SGHRS and YFSETQ. The CDR3 is 14 residues long. The CDR3, as DNA: TGCGCCAGCTGTCCCGGGGGGTACACAGATACGCAGTATTTT. Translation gives CASCPGGYTDTQYF.

This clone has a handful of counts. The V and J genes are TRBV10-2 and TRBJ2-7; 7 bases agree with TRBD2. After removal of 7 bases from V and 4 bases from J, the junction contained 10 bases not matched to a gene. The CDR3 contains 14 residues. CDR1 is WSHSY and CDR2 is SAAADI in the germline V gene. CDR3 DNA sequence: TGCGCCAGCACTGCGGGGGTAGCAGGGTACGAGCAGTACTTC. It specifies CASTAGVAGYEQYF.

Only a few counts were recorded for this clone. The chain uses TRBV28 and TRBJ1-2; the D gene is possibly TRBD1 (5 bases). This CDR3 contains 15 residues. Trimming removed 8 bases at V and 4 bases at J, with 20 bases between. Germline V gene sequence: CDR1 MDHEN, CDR2 SYDVKM. CDR3 sequence reads: CASLKPEGTLYGYTF. The CDR3 DNA follows: TGTGCCAGCCTAAAACCGGAGGGGACTCTCTATGGCTACACCTTC.

The chain recombines TRBV4-2 with TRBJ2-2; D might be TRBD2 (6 bases). This CDR3 has 17 residues. Trimming removed 4 bases from V and 4 bases from J, with 19 bases in between. Germline CDR1 is LGHNA and CDR2 is YNFKEQ. The CDR3 DNA reads as TGTGCCAGCAGCCTCCAGGCGGCGGGGCGAGGCACCGGGGAGCTGTTTTTT. It is translated as CASSLQAAGRGTGELFF.

CDR3 DNA sequence: TGTGCCAGCTCACCGAGACAGGGGAGCTCCTACGAGCAGTACTTC. It yields the protein CASSPRQGSSYEQYF. The chain combines TRBV18 with TRBJ2-7, with TRBD1 identical over 8 bases. The CDR3 consists of 15 residues. The junction had 4 bases not matched to a gene; V was cut back by 3 bases and J by 0 bases. CDR1 and CDR2 from the germline V gene are KGHSH and LQKENI.

This chain connects TRBV7-8 to TRBJ2-1, with a possible D match to TRBD2 (6 bases). The CDR3 runs 16 residues. The germline CDR1 and CDR2 sequences are SGHVS and FQNEAQ. V lost 5 bases to trimming and J lost 0 bases, with 14 bases between them. CDR3 protein: CASSPTSRSSYNEQFF. Here the CDR3 DNA reads TGTGCCAGCAGCCCAACTAGCCGGAGCTCCTACAATGAGCAGTTCTTC.

This clone was observed a handful of times. This chain connects TRBV5-1 to TRBJ2-7, with a possible D match to TRBD1 (6 bases). The CDR3 has 14 amino acids. V shed 3 bases and J shed 1 base, with 11 bases lying between them. Germline V gene sequence: CDR1 SGHRS, CDR2 YFSETQ. The CDR3 loop is CASSSVGQSYEQYF. CDR3 nucleotide sequence: TGCGCCAGCAGCTCTGTCGGACAGTCCTACGAGCAGTACTTC.

The genes are TRBV9 and TRBJ2-5, with 10 bases matching TRBD2. Germline values: CDR1 SGDLS, CDR2 YYNGEE. There are 16 residues in the CDR3. J gave up 3 bases and V 4 bases, and 9 bases lay outside the gene matches. The CDR3 sequence is CASSFLGLAQEETQYF. The CDR3 DNA reads TGTGCCAGCAGCTTTCTGGGACTAGCGCAGGAAGAGACCCAGTACTTC. The full variable domain, rest sourced from reference TRBV9 and TRBJ2-5, is DSGVTQTPKHLITATGQRVTLRCSPRSGDLSVYWYQQSLDQGLQFLIQYYNGEERAKGNILERFSAQQFPDLHSELNLSSLELGDSALYFCASSFLGLAQEETQYFGPGTRLLVL.

V and J are TRBV13 and TRBJ2-7, with 10 bases lining up with TRBD2. CDR3 length: 13 residues. Germline values: CDR1 PRHDT, CDR2 FYEKMQ (reference sequence). After removal of 5 bases from V and 4 bases from J, the junction contained 2 bases not matched to a gene. The CDR3 loop reads CASSGAGGYEQYF. The CDR3 coding sequence is TGTGCCAGCAGCGGAGCGGGAGGGTACGAGCAGTACTTC.

The chain uses TRBV30 and TRBJ2-7, with TRBD1 matching over 10 bases. J was trimmed by 9 bases and V by 4 bases; bases with no gene match: 9. Germline V gene sequence: CDR1 GTSNPN, CDR2 SVGIG (reference sequence). The CDR3 is 13 residues long. This chain's CDR3 is CAWTLGDRGRQYF. In DNA, the CDR3 is TGTGCCTGGACCTTAGGGGACAGGGGTCGGCAGTACTTC.

The gene calls are TRBV7-9 and TRBJ2-2; 10 positions agree with TRBD2. Germline CDR1 and CDR2: SEHNR and FQNEAQ (reference sequence). The CDR3 totals 18 residues. V lost 4 bases, J lost 3 bases, and 11 bases stayed unmatched. The DNA for the CDR3 is TGTGCCAGCAGCTATTCCCCCCAGACTAGCGGGTACACCGGGGAGCTGTTTTTT. This sequence encodes CASSYSPQTSGYTGELFF. The whole variable domain, filled in from reference TRBV7-9 and TRBJ2-2, reads DTGVSQNPRHKITKRGQNVTFRCDPISEHNRLYWYRQTLGQGPEFLTYFQNEAQLEKSRLLSDRFSAERPKGSFSTLEIQRTEQGDSAMYLCASSYSPQTSGYTGELFFGEGSRLTVL.

This chain links TRBV6-1 with TRBJ1-5; D remains ambiguous. V lost 2 bases and J 0 bases, leaving 11 bases between the germline ends. The CDR3 runs to 16 residues. Germline values: CDR1 MNHNS, CDR2 SASEGT. DNA for the CDR3: TGTGCCAGCAGTGAAACGGAGCAATATAGCAATCAGCCCCAGCATTTT. Its protein is CASSETEQYSNQPQHF.

J is TRBJ2-1 and V is TRBV5-6; D may be TRBD1 (6 bases). CDR3 length: 15 residues. V lost 2 bases and J lost 8, with 17 bases in between. CDR1 SGHDT and CDR2 YYEEEE come from the germline V gene. CDR3 region: CASSLEYYGGYEQFF. For the CDR3, the DNA is TGTGCCAGCAGCTTAGAATACTATGGGGGCTATGAGCAGTTCTTC.